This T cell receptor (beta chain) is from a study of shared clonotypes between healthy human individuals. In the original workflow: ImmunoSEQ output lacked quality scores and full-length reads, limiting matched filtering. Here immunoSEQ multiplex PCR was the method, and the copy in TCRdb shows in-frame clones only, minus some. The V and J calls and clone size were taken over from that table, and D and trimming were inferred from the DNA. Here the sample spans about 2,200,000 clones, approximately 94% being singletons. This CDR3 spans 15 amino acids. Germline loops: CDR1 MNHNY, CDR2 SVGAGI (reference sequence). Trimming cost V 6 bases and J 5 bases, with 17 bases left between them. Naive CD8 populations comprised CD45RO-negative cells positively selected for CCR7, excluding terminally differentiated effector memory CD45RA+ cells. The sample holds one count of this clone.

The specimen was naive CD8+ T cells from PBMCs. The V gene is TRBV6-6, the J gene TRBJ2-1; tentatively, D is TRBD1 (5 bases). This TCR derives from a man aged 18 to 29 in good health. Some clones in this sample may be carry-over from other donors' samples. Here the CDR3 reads CASSPREALDNEQFF. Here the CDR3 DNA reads TGTGCCAGCAGCCCCAGGGAAGCCTTGGACAATGAGCAGTTCTTC.